Listed below are T cell receptor beta chains from one sample, sequenced in a study. Each CDR3 protein is one row after TCRdb ran MiXCR on the 5' RACE reads. The sample records more than 45,000 distinct CDR3 sequences, roughly 28% being singletons. What was sequenced was tumor-infiltrating memory CD4+ T cells sorted from the breast tumor. These TCRs come from a female donor with breast cancer. CDR3s include the opening cysteine and the closing phenylalanine or tryptophan. A D gene is named only where the DNA matches it firmly. Clone size is stated in some rows and not others, as once, few, many or a class when expanded.

V gene: TRBV5-1; J gene: TRBJ1-1; D gene: TRBD1; clone size: many; CDR3 protein: CASSFDRGNTEAFF; CDR3 DNA: TGCGCCAGCAGCTTCGACAGGGGGAACACTGAAGCTTTCTTT
V gene: TRBV4-3; J gene: TRBJ1-6; D gene: TRBD1; clone size: few; CDR3 protein: CASSQEGQGVTPLHF; CDR3 DNA: TGCGCCAGCAGCCAAGAAGGACAGGGAGTGACACCCCTCCACTTT
V gene: TRBV4-3; J gene: TRBJ1-5; D gene: .; clone size: .; CDR3 protein: CASSQDTQGDQPQHF; CDR3 DNA: TGCGCCAGCAGCCAAGACACGCAGGGTGATCAGCCCCAGCATTTT
V gene: TRBV9; J gene: TRBJ1-1; D gene: .; clone size: few; CDR3 protein: CASSVEVGTEAFF; CDR3 DNA: TGTGCCAGCAGCGTAGAAGTAGGGACTGAAGCTTTCTTT
V gene: TRBV6-5; J gene: TRBJ1-1; D gene: .; clone size: few; CDR3 protein: CASSSGGMPYTEAFF; CDR3 DNA: TGTGCCAGCAGTTCCGGGGGGATGCCTTACACTGAAGCTTTCTTT
V gene: TRBV7-9; J gene: TRBJ1-1; D gene: TRBD1; clone size: .; CDR3 protein: CASNSGGRTEAFF; CDR3 DNA: TGTGCCAGCAACTCAGGGGGCAGGACTGAAGCTTTCTTT
V gene: TRBV29-1; J gene: TRBJ1-2; D gene: .; clone size: many; CDR3 protein: CSVSGDFGYTF; CDR3 DNA: TGCAGCGTTTCAGGGGACTTCGGCTACACCTTC
V gene: TRBV7-2; J gene: TRBJ2-7; D gene: TRBD2; clone size: .; CDR3 protein: CASSLRDSAGGLHEQYF; CDR3 DNA: TGTGCCAGCAGCTTACGGGACTCAGCGGGAGGGCTCCACGAGCAGTACTTC
V gene: TRBV4-2; J gene: TRBJ1-4; D gene: TRBD1; clone size: few; CDR3 protein: CASSQPTGSSEKLFF; CDR3 DNA: TGTGCCAGCAGCCAACCGACAGGGTCTAGTGAAAAACTGTTTTTT
V gene: TRBV6-6; J gene: TRBJ1-1; D gene: .; clone size: .; CDR3 protein: CASSYRGDTEAFF; CDR3 DNA: TGTGCCAGCAGTTATCGGGGGGACACTGAAGCTTTCTTT